This entry lists 8 T cell receptor beta chains sequenced from one sample in a study of T-cell reconstitution after alpha-beta-depleted transplantation in children. Preparation of the TCRbeta library involved a method that used unique molecular identifiers. Using its own MiXCR run on the PCR reads, TCRdb lists one record per CDR3 protein. Among hundreds of thousands of distinct CDR3 sequences listed, 15% to 20% were seen once. The material sequenced was PBMCs, mostly from graft donor cells, taken 360 days after TCRalphabeta/CD19-depleted stem cell transplant. The receptor source for this set is a boy younger than two who had a stem cell transplant for Wiskott-Aldrich syndrome, so the T cells may come from the graft donor.

This chain joins TRBV3-1 and TRBJ2-1; D unclear. V lost 1 base to trimming and J lost 8 bases, with 6 bases between them. CDR3 length equals 12 residues. Germline lookup yields CDR1 LGHDT and CDR2 YNNKEL (reference sequence). The CDR3 protein is CASSQGLYEQFF. Here the CDR3 DNA reads TGTGCCAGCAGCCAAGGTTTGTATGAGCAGTTCTTC.

A note on this clonotype: One base away lies a much larger clone, so this may be a sequencing read error. The conserved final phenylalanine or tryptophan is absent from the CDR3, which likely points to a read error. The chain carries TRBV12-3 or TRBV12-4 and TRBJ2-5; 10 bases align to TRBD2. V lost 5 bases and J lost 7; bases outside the gene matches: 10. The CDR3 runs to 15 residues. CDR3 sequence (DNA): TGTGCCAGCAGTCTCGGACTAGCGGCCATTGGGACCCAGTACCTC. Translation gives CASSLGLAAIGTQYL.

The genes are TRBV6-5 and TRBJ2-7, with D maybe TRBD2 (5 bases). V was clipped by 2 bases and J by 1 base, with 15 bases between them. The germline gives CDR1 MNHEY, CDR2 SVGAGI. The CDR3 runs to 16 residues. CDR3 region: CASSYALDFLSYEQYF. The CDR3, as DNA: TGTGCCAGCAGTTACGCCCTGGACTTCTTATCCTACGAGCAGTACTTC.

The rearrangement uses TRBV4-3 and TRBJ2-5; maybe TRBD1 (5 bases). Germline V gene data show CDR1 as LGHNA and CDR2 as YSLEER. Trimming removed 4 bases from V and 1 base from J, with 13 bases in between. The CDR3 is 15 residues long. The CDR3: CASSLRPTAQETQYF. Written as DNA, the CDR3 is TGCGCCAGCAGCCTAAGGCCGACAGCCCAAGAGACCCAGTACTTC.

The CDR3 bases are TGCGCCAGCAGCCAAGACCAATCCACAGATACGCAGTATTTT. This sequence encodes CASSQDQSTDTQYF. V usage is TRBV4-1 and J usage is TRBJ2-3; D ambiguous. The CDR3 totals 14 residues. Germline V lookup: CDR1 MGHRA, CDR2 YSYEKL. Deletions cut 0 bases from V and 2 bases from J, with 6 bases between.

This clonotype was observed a few times. This rearrangement joins TRBV7-9 to TRBJ2-7, with D possibly TRBD1 on 6 matching bases. Germline-derived CDR1 and CDR2 are SEHNR and FQNEAQ (reference sequence). This CDR3 contains 14 residues. Trimming cost V 3 bases and J 1 base, with 10 bases left between them. CDR3 amino acids: CASSFSGQSYEQYF. CDR3 sequence (DNA): TGTGCCAGCAGCTTTAGTGGACAGTCCTACGAGCAGTACTTC.

The chain recombines TRBV19 with TRBJ2-1, with 8 bases aligning to TRBD1. V lost 5 bases to trimming and J lost 2 bases; unmatched junction nucleotides: 5. Germline V gene sequence: CDR1 LNHDA, CDR2 SQIVND (reference sequence). This CDR3 spans 15 amino acids. The CDR3 coding sequence is TGTGCCAGTAGTCGGACAGGGAGGACCTACAATGAGCAGTTCTTC. Its translation is CASSRTGRTYNEQFF. The full variable domain, with the rest looked up from reference TRBV19 and TRBJ2-1, is DGGITQSPKYLFRKEGQNVTLSCEQNLNHDAMYWYRQDPGQGLRLIYYSQIVNDFQKGDIAEGYSVSREKKESFPLTVTSAQKNPTAFYLCASSRTGRTYNEQFFGPGTRLTVL.

J is TRBJ2-3 and V is TRBV28, with D perhaps TRBD1 or TRBD2 (5 bases each). V lost 5 bases, J lost 3 bases, and 18 bases lay in between. Per the germline V gene, CDR1 is MDHEN and CDR2 is SYDVKM. This CDR3 has 16 amino acids. In nucleotides, the CDR3 is TGTGCCAGCAGTCCGTCCGGGACCGGCGGTACAGATACGCAGTATTTT. Translated: CASSPSGTGGTDTQYF. Full variable domain (rest looked up from reference TRBV28 and TRBJ2-3): DVKVTQSSRYLVKRTGEKVFLECVQDMDHENMFWYRQDPGLGLRLIYFSYDVKMKEKGDIPEGYSVSREKKERFSLILESASTNQTSMYLCASSPSGTGGTDTQYFGPGTRLTVL.